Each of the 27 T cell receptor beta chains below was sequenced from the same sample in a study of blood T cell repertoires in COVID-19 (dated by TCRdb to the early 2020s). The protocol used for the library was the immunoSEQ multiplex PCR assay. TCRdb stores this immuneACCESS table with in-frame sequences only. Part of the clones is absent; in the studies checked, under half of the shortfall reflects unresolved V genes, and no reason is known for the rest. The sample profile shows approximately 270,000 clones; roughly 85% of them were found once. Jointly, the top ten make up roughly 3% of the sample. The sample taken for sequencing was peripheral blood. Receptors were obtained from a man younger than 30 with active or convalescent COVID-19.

Here the CDR3 DNA reads TGCGCCAGCAGCCAAGAACAGCTGATAGGCTACACCTTC. Translation: CASSQEQLIGYTF. The rearrangement joins TRBV4-1 to TRBJ1-2; the D is unclear. In germline, CDR1 is MGHRA, CDR2 YSYEKL. The CDR3 has 13 residues. V was clipped by 0 bases and J by 8 bases, with 10 bases between them.

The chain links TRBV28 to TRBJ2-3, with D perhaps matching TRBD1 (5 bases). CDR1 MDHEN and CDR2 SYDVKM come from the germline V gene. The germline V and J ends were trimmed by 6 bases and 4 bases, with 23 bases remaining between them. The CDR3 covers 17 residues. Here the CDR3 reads CASSTPGILRGADTQYF. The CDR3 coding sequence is TGTGCCAGCAGCACTCCAGGGATTTTAAGAGGCGCAGATACGCAGTATTTT.

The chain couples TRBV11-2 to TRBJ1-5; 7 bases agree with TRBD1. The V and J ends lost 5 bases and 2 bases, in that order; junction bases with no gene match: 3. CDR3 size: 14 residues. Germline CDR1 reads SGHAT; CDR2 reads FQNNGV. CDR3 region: CASSPGTGNQPQHF. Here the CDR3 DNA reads TGTGCCAGCAGCCCCGGGACAGGCAATCAGCCCCAGCATTTT.

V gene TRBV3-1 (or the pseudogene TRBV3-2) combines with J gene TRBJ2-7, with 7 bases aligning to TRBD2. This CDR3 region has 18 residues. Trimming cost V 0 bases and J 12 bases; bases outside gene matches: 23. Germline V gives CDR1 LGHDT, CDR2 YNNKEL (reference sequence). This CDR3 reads CASSQDPASGRVRPLAYF. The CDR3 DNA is TGTGCCAGCAGCCAAGATCCGGCTAGCGGCAGAGTACGGCCCCTTGCGTACTTC.

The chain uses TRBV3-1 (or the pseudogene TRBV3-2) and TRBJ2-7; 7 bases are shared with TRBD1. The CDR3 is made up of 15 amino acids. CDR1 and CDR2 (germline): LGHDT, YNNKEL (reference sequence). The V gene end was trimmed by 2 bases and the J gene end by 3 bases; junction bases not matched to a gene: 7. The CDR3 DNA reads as TGTGCCAGCAGCCAAACAGGGGCCGGGGACTACGAGCAGTACTTC. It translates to CASSQTGAGDYEQYF.

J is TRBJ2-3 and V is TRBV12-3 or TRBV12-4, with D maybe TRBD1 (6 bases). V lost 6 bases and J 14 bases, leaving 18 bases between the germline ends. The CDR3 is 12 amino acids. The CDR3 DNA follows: TGTGCCAGCAGCCCCGGCCTCTTCAGGGGGTATTTT. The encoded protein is CASSPGLFRGYF.

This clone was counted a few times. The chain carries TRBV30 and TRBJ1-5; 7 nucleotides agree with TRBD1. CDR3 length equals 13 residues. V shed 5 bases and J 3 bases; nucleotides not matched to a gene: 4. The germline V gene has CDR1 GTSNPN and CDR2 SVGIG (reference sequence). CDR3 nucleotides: TGTGCCTGGGAGACAGGGAACAATCAGCCCCAGCATTTT. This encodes CAWETGNNQPQHF.

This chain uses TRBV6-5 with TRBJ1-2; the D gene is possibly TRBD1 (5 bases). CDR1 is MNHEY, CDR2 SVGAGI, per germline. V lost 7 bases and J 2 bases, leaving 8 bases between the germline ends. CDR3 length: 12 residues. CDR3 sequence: CASNRQNYGYTF. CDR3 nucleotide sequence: TGTGCCAGCAACCGACAGAACTATGGCTACACCTTC.

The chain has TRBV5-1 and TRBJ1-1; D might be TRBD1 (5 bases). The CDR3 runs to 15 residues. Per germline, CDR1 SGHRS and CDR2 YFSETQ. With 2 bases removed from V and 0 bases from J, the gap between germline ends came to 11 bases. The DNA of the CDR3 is TGCGCCAGCAGCTTTGTCGCAGGGTTGAACACTGAAGCTTTCTTT. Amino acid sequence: CASSFVAGLNTEAFF.

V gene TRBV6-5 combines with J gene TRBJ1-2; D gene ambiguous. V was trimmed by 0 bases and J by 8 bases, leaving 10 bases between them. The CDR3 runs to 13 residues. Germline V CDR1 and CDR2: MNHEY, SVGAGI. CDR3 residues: CASSYSPVEGYTF. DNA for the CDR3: TGTGCCAGCAGTTACTCGCCTGTAGAAGGCTACACCTTC.

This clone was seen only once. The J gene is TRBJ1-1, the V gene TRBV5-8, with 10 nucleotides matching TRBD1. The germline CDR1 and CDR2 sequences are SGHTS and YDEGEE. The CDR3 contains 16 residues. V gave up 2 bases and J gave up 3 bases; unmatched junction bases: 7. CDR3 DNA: TGTGCCAGCAGCTTCAGACAGGGGGCGTGGGACACTGAAGCTTTCTTT. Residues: CASSFRQGAWDTEAFF. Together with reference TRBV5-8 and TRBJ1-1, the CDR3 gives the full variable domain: EAGVTQSPTHLIKTRGQQATLRCSPISGHTSVYWYQQALGLGLQFLLWYDEGEERNRGNFPPRFSGRQFPNYSSELNVNALELEDSALYLCASSFRQGAWDTEAFFGQGTRLTVV.

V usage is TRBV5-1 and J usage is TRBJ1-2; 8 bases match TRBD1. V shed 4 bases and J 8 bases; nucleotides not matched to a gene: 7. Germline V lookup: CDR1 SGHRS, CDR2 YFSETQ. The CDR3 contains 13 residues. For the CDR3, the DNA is TGCGCCAGCAGCCTCGACAGGGGCTCGGGCTACACCTTC. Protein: CASSLDRGSGYTF.

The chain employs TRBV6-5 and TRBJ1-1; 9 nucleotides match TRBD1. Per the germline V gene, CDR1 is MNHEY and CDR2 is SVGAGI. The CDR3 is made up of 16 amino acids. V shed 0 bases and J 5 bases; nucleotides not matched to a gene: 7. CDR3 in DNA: TGTGCCAGCAGTTACTCCCTGGACAGGGGTGAGACTGAAGCTTTCTTT. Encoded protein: CASSYSLDRGETEAFF.

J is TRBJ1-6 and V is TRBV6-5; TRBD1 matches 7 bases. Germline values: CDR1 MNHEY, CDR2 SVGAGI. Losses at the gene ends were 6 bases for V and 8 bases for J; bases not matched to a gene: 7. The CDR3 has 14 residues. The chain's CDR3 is CASSPGQVYSPLHF. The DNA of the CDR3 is TGTGCCAGCAGCCCCGGACAGGTTTATTCACCCCTCCACTTT.

CDR3 sequence: CASSYFGGTGELFF. The CDR3 DNA is TGTGCCAGCAGTTACTTCGGGGGTACCGGGGAGCTGTTTTTT. V and J are TRBV6-5 and TRBJ2-2; maybe TRBD2 (6 bases). CDR3 size: 14 residues. Trimming stripped 1 base from V and 5 bases from J, with 8 bases between. The germline V gene encodes CDR1 MNHEY and CDR2 SVGAGI.

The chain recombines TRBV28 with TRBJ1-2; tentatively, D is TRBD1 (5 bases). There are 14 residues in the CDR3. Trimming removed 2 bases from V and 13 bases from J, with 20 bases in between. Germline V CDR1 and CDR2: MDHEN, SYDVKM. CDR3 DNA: TGTGCCAGCAGTTTACCCCAACAGGCCCATAGATGCACCTTC. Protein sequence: CASSLPQQAHRCTF.

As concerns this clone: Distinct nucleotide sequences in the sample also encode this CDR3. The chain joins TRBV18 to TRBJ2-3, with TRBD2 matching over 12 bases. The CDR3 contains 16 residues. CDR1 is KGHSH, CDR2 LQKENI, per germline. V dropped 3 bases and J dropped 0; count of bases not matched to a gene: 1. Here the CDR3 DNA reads TGTGCCAGCTCACCCCTAGCGGGGGGGAGCACAGATACGCAGTATTTT. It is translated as CASSPLAGGSTDTQYF. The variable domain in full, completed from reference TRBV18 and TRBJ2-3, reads NAGVMQNPRHLVRRRGQEARLRCSPMKGHSHVYWYRQLPEEGLKFMVYLQKENIIDESGMPKERFSAEFPKEGPSILRIQQVVRGDSAAYFCASSPLAGGSTDTQYFGPGTRLTVL.

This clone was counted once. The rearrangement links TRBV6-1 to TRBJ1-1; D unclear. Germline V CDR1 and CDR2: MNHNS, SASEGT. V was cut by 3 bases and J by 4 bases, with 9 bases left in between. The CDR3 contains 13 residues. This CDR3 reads CASSDVRGTEAFF. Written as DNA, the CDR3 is TGTGCCAGCAGTGATGTACGGGGCACTGAAGCTTTCTTT.

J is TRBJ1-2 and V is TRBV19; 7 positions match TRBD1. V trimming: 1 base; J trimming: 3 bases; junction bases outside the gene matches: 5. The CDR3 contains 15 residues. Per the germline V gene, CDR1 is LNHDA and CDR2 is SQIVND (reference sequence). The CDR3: CASSIAWDRHYGYTF. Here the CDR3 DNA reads TGTGCCAGTAGTATAGCCTGGGACAGACACTATGGCTACACCTTC.

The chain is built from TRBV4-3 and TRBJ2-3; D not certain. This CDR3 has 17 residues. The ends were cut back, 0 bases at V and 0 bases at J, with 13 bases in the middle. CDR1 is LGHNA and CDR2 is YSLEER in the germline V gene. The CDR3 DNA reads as TGCGCCAGCAGCCAAGAGATTACTACCCCTAGCACAGATACGCAGTATTTT. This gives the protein CASSQEITTPSTDTQYF.

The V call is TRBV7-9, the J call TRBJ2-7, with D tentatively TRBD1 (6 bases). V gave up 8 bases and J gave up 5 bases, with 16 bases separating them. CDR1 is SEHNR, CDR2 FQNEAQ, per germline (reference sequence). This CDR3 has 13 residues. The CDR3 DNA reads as TGTGCCAGCGCCCGAGGGGGTAGGAACGAGCAGTACTTC. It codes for CASARGGRNEQYF.

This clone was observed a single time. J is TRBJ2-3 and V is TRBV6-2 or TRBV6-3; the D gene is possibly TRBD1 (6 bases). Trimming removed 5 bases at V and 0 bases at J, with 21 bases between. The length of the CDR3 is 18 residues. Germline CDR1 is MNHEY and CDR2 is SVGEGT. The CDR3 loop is CASSPRDNFQMSTDTQYF. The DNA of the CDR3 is TGTGCCAGCAGTCCCCGGGACAACTTTCAGATGAGCACAGATACGCAGTATTTT.

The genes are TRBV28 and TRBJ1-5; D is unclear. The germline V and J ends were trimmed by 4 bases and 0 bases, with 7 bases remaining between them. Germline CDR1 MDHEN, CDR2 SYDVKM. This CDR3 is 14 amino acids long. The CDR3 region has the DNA TGTGCCAGCAGTTCAATCTATAGCAATCAGCCCCAGCATTTT. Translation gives CASSSIYSNQPQHF.

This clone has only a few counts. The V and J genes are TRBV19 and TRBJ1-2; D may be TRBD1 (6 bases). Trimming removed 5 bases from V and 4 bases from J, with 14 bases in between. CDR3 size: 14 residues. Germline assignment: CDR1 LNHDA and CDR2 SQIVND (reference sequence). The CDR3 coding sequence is TGTGCCAGTAGTCCCCAGGGACACAGCTATGGCTACACCTTC. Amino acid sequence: CASSPQGHSYGYTF.

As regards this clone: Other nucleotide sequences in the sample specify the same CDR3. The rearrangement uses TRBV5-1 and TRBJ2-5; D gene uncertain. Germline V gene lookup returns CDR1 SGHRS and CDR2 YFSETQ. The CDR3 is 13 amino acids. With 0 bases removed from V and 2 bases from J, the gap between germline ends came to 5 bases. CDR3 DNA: TGCGCCAGCAGCTTGGACAGTCAAGAGACCCAGTACTTC. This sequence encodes CASSLDSQETQYF.

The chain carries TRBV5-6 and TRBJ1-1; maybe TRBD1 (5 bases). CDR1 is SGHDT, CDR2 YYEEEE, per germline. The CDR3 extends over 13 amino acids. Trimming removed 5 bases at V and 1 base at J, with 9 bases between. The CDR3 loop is CASSQDRNTEAFF. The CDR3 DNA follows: TGTGCCAGCAGTCAAGACAGGAACACTGAAGCTTTCTTT.

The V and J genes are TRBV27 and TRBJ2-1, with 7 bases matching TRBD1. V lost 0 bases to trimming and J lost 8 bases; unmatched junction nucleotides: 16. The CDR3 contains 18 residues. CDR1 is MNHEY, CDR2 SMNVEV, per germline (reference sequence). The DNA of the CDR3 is TGTGCCAGCAGTTTATCGTTGGAAGGGGGCCTGCTTGGGGATGAGCAGTTCTTC. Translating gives CASSLSLEGGLLGDEQFF.